The rows below give T cell receptor beta chains drawn from one sample of a study of T cells in Graves' hyperthyroidism and ophthalmopathy. A single record per CDR3 protein comes from TCRdb applying MiXCR to the multiplex PCR reads. The sample lists hundreds of thousands of distinct CDR3 sequences; roughly 14% were seen once. The specimen was blood. The receptor source for this set is a woman in her thirties or forties with Graves' ophthalmopathy. CDR3s include the opening cysteine and the closing phenylalanine or tryptophan. D genes are given only for firm matches. Clone size is given for some rows only: seen once, a few or many times, or a class if the clone is expanded.

clone size: many; V gene: TRBV7-2; J gene: TRBJ1-1; D gene: -; CDR3 protein: CASSYLGVNTEAFF; CDR3 DNA: TGTGCCAGCAGCTACTTAGGGGTGAACACTGAAGCTTTCTTT
clone size: -; V gene: TRBV7-8; J gene: TRBJ2-5; D gene: -; CDR3 protein: CASSLEGGLSETQYF; CDR3 DNA: TGTGCCAGCAGCTTAGAAGGGGGACTATCGGAGACCCAGTACTTC
clone size: many; V gene: TRBV2; J gene: TRBJ2-5; D gene: -; CDR3 protein: CASRYEETQYF; CDR3 DNA: TGTGCCAGCAGATACGAAGAGACCCAGTACTTC
clone size: -; V gene: TRBV13; J gene: TRBJ2-2; D gene: TRBD2; CDR3 protein: CASSLASTSTVANTGELFF; CDR3 DNA: TGTGCCAGCAGCTTAGCCTCGACTAGCACAGTCGCGAACACCGGGGAGCTGTTTTTT
clone size: few; V gene: TRBV6-2/TRBV6-3; J gene: TRBJ2-7; D gene: TRBD1; CDR3 protein: CASSYPARDRVTYEQYF; CDR3 DNA: TGTGCCAGCAGTTACCCGGCCCGGGACAGGGTCACCTACGAGCAGTACTTC
clone size: -; V gene: TRBV6-2/TRBV6-3; J gene: TRBJ2-2; D gene: -; CDR3 protein: CASTNLSPGELFF; CDR3 DNA: TGTGCCAGCACGAACCTCAGTCCCGGGGAGCTGTTTTTT
clone size: many; V gene: TRBV28; J gene: TRBJ2-7; D gene: -; CDR3 protein: CASIASSTYEQYF; CDR3 DNA: TGTGCCAGCATCGCTAGCAGTACCTACGAGCAGTACTTC
clone size: many; V gene: TRBV6-2/TRBV6-3; J gene: TRBJ1-2; D gene: -; CDR3 protein: CASSYSEGLYGYTF; CDR3 DNA: TGTGCCAGCAGTTACTCGGAGGGGCTCTATGGCTACACCTTC
clone size: few; V gene: TRBV11-1; J gene: TRBJ2-7; D gene: TRBD1; CDR3 protein: CASSLQGVWEPYEQYF; CDR3 DNA: TGTGCCAGTAGCCTACAGGGGGTTTGGGAACCCTACGAGCAGTACTTC
clone size: -; V gene: TRBV29-1; J gene: TRBJ2-1; D gene: -; CDR3 protein: CSVEETRLNEQFF; CDR3 DNA: TGCAGCGTTGAAGAGACGAGACTCAATGAGCAGTTCTTC
clone size: many; V gene: TRBV9; J gene: TRBJ1-2; D gene: -; CDR3 protein: CASSGGWEDRNSYGYTF; CDR3 DNA: TGTGCCAGCAGCGGAGGGTGGGAGGACAGAAACTCCTATGGCTACACCTTC
clone size: many; V gene: TRBV29-1; J gene: TRBJ1-5; D gene: -; CDR3 protein: CSVVPEGSNQPQHF; CDR3 DNA: TGCAGCGTTGTACCCGAAGGAAGCAATCAGCCCCAGCATTTT
clone size: many; V gene: TRBV6-2/TRBV6-3; J gene: TRBJ1-1; D gene: -; CDR3 protein: CASSFTGTWINTEAFF; CDR3 DNA: TGTGCCAGCAGTTTTACCGGGACATGGATTAACACTGAAGCTTTCTTT
clone size: many; V gene: TRBV4-3; J gene: TRBJ2-7; D gene: -; CDR3 protein: CASSQDDGVSYEQYF; CDR3 DNA: TGCGCCAGCAGCCAAGATGACGGCGTCTCCTACGAGCAGTACTTC
clone size: many; V gene: TRBV5-1; J gene: TRBJ1-1; D gene: TRBD1; CDR3 protein: CASSFGGQGTEAFF; CDR3 DNA: TGCGCCAGCAGCTTTGGCGGACAGGGCACTGAAGCTTTCTTT
clone size: many; V gene: TRBV7-2; J gene: TRBJ2-7; D gene: -; CDR3 protein: CASSLWDNYYEQYF; CDR3 DNA: TGTGCCAGCAGCTTATGGGATAATTACTACGAGCAGTACTTC
clone size: many; V gene: TRBV28; J gene: TRBJ1-2; D gene: -; CDR3 protein: CASHPEDGTYGYTF; CDR3 DNA: TGTGCCAGCCATCCCGAGGACGGAACCTATGGCTACACCTTC
clone size: -; V gene: TRBV7-9; J gene: TRBJ2-7; D gene: TRBD2; CDR3 protein: CASAIAGLTVVEQYF; CDR3 DNA: TGTGCCAGCGCAATAGCGGGACTCACAGTGGTCGAGCAGTACTTC
clone size: -; V gene: TRBV18; J gene: TRBJ1-1; D gene: -; CDR3 protein: CASSPGRGATEAFF; CDR3 DNA: TGTGCCAGCTCACCGGGCAGGGGTGCCACTGAAGCTTTCTTT
clone size: many; V gene: TRBV20-1; J gene: TRBJ2-7; D gene: -; CDR3 protein: CSTRRGGSSYEQYF; CDR3 DNA: TGCAGTACACGTAGGGGGGGGAGCTCCTACGAGCAGTACTTC
clone size: once; V gene: TRBV7-6; J gene: TRBJ2-7; D gene: -; CDR3 protein: CASSISGQMSYEQYF; CDR3 DNA: TGTGCCAGCAGCATATCCGGACAGATGTCGTACGAGCAGTACTTC
clone size: many; V gene: TRBV30; J gene: TRBJ1-2; D gene: -; CDR3 protein: CAWRAVGYTF; CDR3 DNA: TGTGCCTGGAGGGCGGTTGGCTACACCTTC
clone size: -; V gene: TRBV7-8; J gene: TRBJ2-5; D gene: -; CDR3 protein: CASSSGEAVQETQYF; CDR3 DNA: TGTGCCAGCAGCTCGGGGGAAGCGGTCCAAGAGACCCAGTACTTC
clone size: many; V gene: TRBV30; J gene: TRBJ1-1; D gene: -; CDR3 protein: CAWRGVEAFF; CDR3 DNA: TGTGCCTGGAGAGGGGTTGAAGCTTTCTTT
clone size: few; V gene: TRBV6-1; J gene: TRBJ1-1; D gene: -; CDR3 protein: CASIRARENTEAFF; CDR3 DNA: TGTGCCAGCATACGGGCTAGGGAGAACACTGAAGCTTTCTTT
clone size: once; V gene: TRBV28; J gene: TRBJ1-1; D gene: -; CDR3 protein: CASMEVTTEAFF; CDR3 DNA: TGTGCCAGCATGGAGGTCACCACTGAAGCTTTCTTT
clone size: few; V gene: TRBV7-3; J gene: TRBJ2-7; D gene: -; CDR3 protein: CASSLTQTVTYEQYF; CDR3 DNA: TGTGCCAGCAGCTTAACTCAGACGGTGACCTACGAGCAGTACTTC
clone size: few; V gene: TRBV28; J gene: TRBJ2-7; D gene: TRBD2; CDR3 protein: CASGKREVSYEQYF; CDR3 DNA: TGTGCCAGCGGAAAGCGGGAGGTATCATACGAGCAGTACTTC
clone size: many; V gene: TRBV12-5; J gene: TRBJ1-5; D gene: -; CDR3 protein: CASGLLGDQPQHF; CDR3 DNA: TGTGCTAGTGGTTTGTTAGGGGATCAGCCCCAGCATTTT
clone size: -; V gene: TRBV2; J gene: TRBJ1-2; D gene: -; CDR3 protein: CASSDRVPPGYTF; CDR3 DNA: TGTGCCAGCAGTGACAGGGTTCCCCCCGGCTACACCTTC
clone size: many; V gene: TRBV7-2; J gene: TRBJ2-7; D gene: -; CDR3 protein: CASSLLLREQYF; CDR3 DNA: TGTGCCAGCAGCTTATTGTTGAGGGAGCAGTACTTC
clone size: many; V gene: TRBV12-3/TRBV12-4; J gene: TRBJ2-2; D gene: TRBD2; CDR3 protein: CASRIAGGNTGELFF; CDR3 DNA: TGTGCCAGCAGGATAGCGGGTGGGAACACCGGGGAGCTGTTTTTT
clone size: many; V gene: TRBV4-2; J gene: TRBJ1-1; D gene: -; CDR3 protein: CASSQEPQGETEAFF; CDR3 DNA: TGTGCCAGCAGCCAAGAACCACAGGGAGAAACTGAAGCTTTCTTT
clone size: few; V gene: TRBV18; J gene: TRBJ2-7; D gene: TRBD1; CDR3 protein: CASSPPGQFGEQYF; CDR3 DNA: TGTGCCAGCTCACCACCGGGACAGTTCGGGGAGCAGTACTTC
clone size: many; V gene: TRBV7-2; J gene: TRBJ2-7; D gene: -; CDR3 protein: CASSLDQSYEQYF; CDR3 DNA: TGTGCCAGCAGCTTAGACCAATCCTACGAGCAGTACTTC
clone size: -; V gene: TRBV3-1; J gene: TRBJ1-1; D gene: -; CDR3 protein: CASSQNLGAGFNTEAFF; CDR3 DNA: TGTGCCAGCAGCCAAAACTTAGGCGCCGGGTTCAACACTGAAGCTTTCTTT
clone size: -; V gene: TRBV4-1; J gene: TRBJ2-6; D gene: TRBD1; CDR3 protein: CASSQDAGTAYSGANVLTF; CDR3 DNA: TGCGCCAGCAGCCAAGACGCCGGGACAGCATACTCTGGGGCCAACGTCCTGACTTTC
clone size: many; V gene: TRBV12-3/TRBV12-4; J gene: TRBJ2-2; D gene: -; CDR3 protein: CASSFFGELFF; CDR3 DNA: TGTGCCAGCAGTTTCTTTGGGGAGCTGTTTTTT
clone size: few; V gene: TRBV5-4; J gene: TRBJ2-2; D gene: TRBD1; CDR3 protein: CASSLRDSTGELFF; CDR3 DNA: TGTGCCAGCAGCTTAAGGGACAGCACCGGGGAGCTGTTTTTT
clone size: many; V gene: TRBV2; J gene: TRBJ2-2; D gene: -; CDR3 protein: CASGRTENTGELFF; CDR3 DNA: TGTGCCAGCGGGAGGACGGAGAACACCGGGGAGCTGTTTTTT
clone size: many; V gene: TRBV2; J gene: TRBJ2-2; D gene: -; CDR3 protein: CASRKGTGELFF; CDR3 DNA: TGTGCCAGCAGGAAGGGGACCGGGGAGCTGTTTTTT
clone size: many; V gene: TRBV28; J gene: TRBJ2-7; D gene: -; CDR3 protein: CASSPAGAYEQYF; CDR3 DNA: TGTGCCAGCAGCCCCGCGGGCGCCTACGAGCAGTACTTC
clone size: few; V gene: TRBV6-5; J gene: TRBJ2-7; D gene: TRBD1; CDR3 protein: CASSYVRTGSYEQYF; CDR3 DNA: TGTGCCAGCAGTTACGTGAGGACAGGCTCCTACGAGCAGTACTTC
clone size: -; V gene: TRBV19; J gene: TRBJ1-5; D gene: TRBD1; CDR3 protein: CASSIDQGANQPQHF; CDR3 DNA: TGTGCCAGTAGTATTGATCAGGGGGCGAATCAGCCCCAGCATTTT
clone size: many; V gene: TRBV10-3; J gene: TRBJ1-1; D gene: TRBD1; CDR3 protein: CAISGGTEVGWDTEAFF; CDR3 DNA: TGTGCCATCAGTGGGGGGACAGAAGTTGGTTGGGACACTGAAGCTTTCTTT
clone size: -; V gene: TRBV27; J gene: TRBJ2-2; D gene: -; CDR3 protein: CASSHRSQYTGELFF; CDR3 DNA: TGTGCCAGCAGCCATAGGTCCCAATACACCGGGGAGCTGTTTTTT
clone size: few; V gene: TRBV5-1; J gene: TRBJ2-2; D gene: TRBD1; CDR3 protein: CASRDGQGETGELFF; CDR3 DNA: TGCGCCAGCAGGGACGGACAGGGGGAAACCGGGGAGCTGTTTTTT
clone size: -; V gene: TRBV18; J gene: TRBJ1-1; D gene: -; CDR3 protein: CASHASLLNTEAFF; CDR3 DNA: TGTGCCAGCCACGCCAGCCTCCTTAACACTGAAGCTTTCTTT
clone size: -; V gene: TRBV28; J gene: TRBJ1-6; D gene: -; CDR3 protein: CASSLSISGENSPLHF; CDR3 DNA: TGTGCCAGCAGTTTATCGATCAGTGGAGAAAATTCACCCCTCCACTTT
clone size: many; V gene: TRBV29-1; J gene: TRBJ2-7; D gene: -; CDR3 protein: CSVVTAVSSYEQYF; CDR3 DNA: TGCAGCGTTGTAACAGCCGTATCCTCCTACGAGCAGTACTTC
clone size: many; V gene: TRBV15; J gene: TRBJ2-7; D gene: TRBD2; CDR3 protein: CATSRDSWDFQGGEQYF; CDR3 DNA: TGTGCCACCAGCAGAGATAGTTGGGACTTCCAGGGAGGGGAGCAGTACTTC
clone size: many; V gene: TRBV27; J gene: TRBJ2-5; D gene: -; CDR3 protein: CASNGGSTETQYF; CDR3 DNA: TGTGCCAGCAATGGGGGCAGTACGGAGACCCAGTACTTC
clone size: few; V gene: TRBV27; J gene: TRBJ2-5; D gene: TRBD2; CDR3 protein: CASSFGTSGETQYF; CDR3 DNA: TGTGCCAGCAGTTTCGGGACTAGCGGAGAGACCCAGTACTTC
clone size: -; V gene: TRBV18; J gene: TRBJ1-5; D gene: -; CDR3 protein: CASSPSEDQPQHF; CDR3 DNA: TGTGCCAGCTCACCAAGTGAGGATCAGCCCCAGCATTTT
clone size: many; V gene: TRBV2; J gene: TRBJ2-1; D gene: TRBD2; CDR3 protein: CASRGLAGVAQFF; CDR3 DNA: TGTGCCAGCAGGGGACTAGCGGGAGTCGCGCAGTTCTTC
clone size: many; V gene: TRBV28; J gene: TRBJ1-5; D gene: -; CDR3 protein: CASSEPGHPSNQPQHF; CDR3 DNA: TGTGCCAGCAGTGAACCGGGACACCCTAGCAATCAGCCCCAGCATTTT
clone size: many; V gene: TRBV7-3; J gene: TRBJ2-5; D gene: -; CDR3 protein: CASSYDPRETQYF; CDR3 DNA: TGTGCCAGCAGCTACGACCCGCGGGAGACCCAGTACTTC
clone size: once; V gene: TRBV9; J gene: TRBJ2-7; D gene: -; CDR3 protein: CASSARNSYEQYF; CDR3 DNA: TGTGCCAGCAGTGCCCGTAACTCCTACGAGCAGTACTTC
clone size: -; V gene: TRBV6-4; J gene: TRBJ1-5; D gene: -; CDR3 protein: CASSVQEDQPQHF; CDR3 DNA: TGTGCCAGCAGTGTACAGGAAGATCAGCCCCAGCATTTT